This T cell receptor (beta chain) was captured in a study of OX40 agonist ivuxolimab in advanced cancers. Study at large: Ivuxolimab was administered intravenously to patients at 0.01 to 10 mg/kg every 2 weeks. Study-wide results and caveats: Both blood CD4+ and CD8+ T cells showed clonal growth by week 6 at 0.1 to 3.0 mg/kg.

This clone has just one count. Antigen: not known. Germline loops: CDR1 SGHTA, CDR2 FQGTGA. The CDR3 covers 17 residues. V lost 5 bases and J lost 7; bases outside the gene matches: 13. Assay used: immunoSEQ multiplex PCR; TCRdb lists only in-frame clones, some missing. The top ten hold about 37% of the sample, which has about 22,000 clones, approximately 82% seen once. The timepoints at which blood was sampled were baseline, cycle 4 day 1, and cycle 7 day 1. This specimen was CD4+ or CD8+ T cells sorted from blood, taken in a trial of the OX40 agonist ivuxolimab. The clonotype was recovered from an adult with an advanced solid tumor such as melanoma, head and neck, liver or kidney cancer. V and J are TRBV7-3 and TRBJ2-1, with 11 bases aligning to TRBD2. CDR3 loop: CASSPGGLAGGRNEQFF. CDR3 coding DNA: TGTGCCAGCAGCCCAGGGGGCCTAGCGGGAGGTCGGAATGAGCAGTTCTTC.